This TCR beta chain was captured by sequencing in a study of cytomegalovirus exposure and HLA in healthy donors. A multiplex PCR was run with 60 Vbeta primers and 13 Jbeta primers. Profiled with immunoSEQ multiplex PCR; TCRdb holds only in-frame clones, not every one. The table has about 93,000 clones, roughly four fifths seen once; the top ten hold approximately 0.56%. This clone was counted only a few times. The V gene's germline CDR1 is SGHKS and CDR2 YYEKEE (reference sequence). This CDR3 comprises 14 residues. Unmatched junction bases numbered 6, after V lost 4 bases and J lost 3 bases. The chain has TRBV5-5 and TRBJ1-1; 7 positions agree with TRBD1. The TCR sequence derives from a man aged 30 to 45 in good health and CMV-seronegative. The sample was PBMCs. CDR3 residues: CASSRQGGYTEAFF. In DNA, the CDR3 is TGTGCCAGCAGCCGACAGGGTGGGTACACTGAAGCTTTCTTT. Full variable domain (missing parts from reference TRBV5-5 and TRBJ1-1): DAGVTQSPTHLIKTRGQQVTLRCSPISGHKSVSWYQQVLGQGPQFIFQYYEKEERGRGNFPDRFSARQFPNYSSELNVNALLLGDSALYLCASSRQGGYTEAFFGQGTRLTVV.